The rows below give T cell receptor beta chains drawn from one sample of a study of shared clonotypes between healthy human individuals. Sequenced by immunoSEQ multiplex PCR; TCRdb stores in-frame clones only, minus some. Of approximately 2,200,000 clones listed, about 92% are singletons. Sequenced: naive CD8+ T cells from PBMCs. These receptors all stem from a man between 18 and 35 years old in good health. Some clones in this sample may be carry-over from other donors' samples. CDR3s include the opening cysteine and the closing phenylalanine or tryptophan. D genes are given only for firm matches. Expanded clones get a size class; other rows say once, few or many, or leave the size out.

d_gene	v_gene	len	abundance	j_gene	CDR3aa	CDR3nt
NA	TRBV19	15	NA	TRBJ1-5	CASSIGQGSNQPQHF	TGTGCCAGTAGTATCGGGCAGGGGAGCAATCAGCCCCAGCATTTT
NA	TRBV27	16	once	TRBJ2-1	CASTSPGRIESSEQFF	TGTGCCAGCACCTCGCCGGGTAGGATAGAAAGTTCTGAGCAGTTCTTC
TRBD2	TRBV19	15	NA	TRBJ2-7	CASSIGLAGVYEQYF	TGTGCCAGTAGTATAGGACTAGCGGGAGTATACGAGCAGTACTTC
TRBD2	TRBV30	13	few	TRBJ2-7	CAWSPGGTYEQYF	TGTGCCTGGAGTCCGGGAGGGACCTACGAGCAGTACTTC
NA	TRBV27	16	NA	TRBJ2-7	CASSPARAGYSYEQYF	TGTGCCAGCAGTCCGGCTAGGGCGGGCTACTCCTACGAGCAGTACTTC
TRBD2	TRBV27	15	NA	TRBJ2-3	CASSLLGRALDTQYF	TGTGCCAGCAGTTTATTGGGGAGGGCCTTGGATACGCAGTATTTT
NA	TRBV5-5	12	NA	TRBJ2-7	CASSPRGFEQYF	TGTGCCAGCAGCCCCCGTGGTTTCGAGCAGTACTTC
NA	TRBV13	14	NA	TRBJ2-5	CASGALVVGETQYF	TGTGCCAGCGGGGCTTTGGTGGTCGGGGAGACCCAGTACTTC
NA	TRBV7-9	11	NA	TRBJ1-2	CASSSGPPYTF	TGTGCCAGCAGCTCGGGACCTCCCTACACCTTC
NA	TRBV7-6	15	NA	TRBJ2-1	CASSLVGLTSNEQFF	TGTGCCAGCAGCTTAGTGGGCCTGACATCCAATGAGCAGTTCTTC
NA	TRBV27	13	NA	TRBJ2-7	CASSFGPDYEQYF	TGTGCCAGCAGTTTCGGCCCCGACTACGAGCAGTACTTC
NA	TRBV27	13	NA	TRBJ2-7	CASSQGWEHEQYF	TGTGCCAGCAGTCAAGGTTGGGAACACGAGCAGTACTTC
NA	TRBV7-6	16	NA	TRBJ2-1	CASSLAVGVTRDEQFF	TGTGCCAGCAGCTTAGCGGTCGGAGTGACCCGGGATGAGCAGTTCTTC
TRBD1	TRBV4-2	17	NA	TRBJ1-2	CASSQGEGQYQGDGYTF	TGTGCCAGCAGCCAAGGAGAGGGGCAATATCAGGGGGATGGCTACACCTTC
TRBD1	TRBV25-1	13	few	TRBJ2-5	CASSGDSQETQYF	TGTGCCAGCAGTGGGGACAGCCAAGAGACCCAGTACTTC
TRBD2	TRBV28	17	NA	TRBJ2-5	CASSLKYAGGPRETQYF	TGTGCCAGCAGTTTAAAGTATGCGGGAGGGCCTAGGGAGACCCAGTACTTC
NA	TRBV4-2	15	NA	TRBJ2-7	CASSQEGAGVYEQYF	TGTGCCAGCAGCCAGGAAGGGGCAGGGGTTTACGAGCAGTACTTC
NA	TRBV27	16	NA	TRBJ2-7	CASGAGPGLTSYEQYF	TGTGCCAGCGGAGCTGGACCGGGACTGACCTCCTACGAGCAGTACTTC
TRBD1	TRBV4-1	17	NA	TRBJ2-1	CASSQAGTGSSYNEQFF	TGCGCCAGCAGCCAGGCCGGGACAGGTTCCTCCTACAATGAGCAGTTCTTC
NA	TRBV11-2	15	NA	TRBJ2-7	CASSLESGFYYEQYF	TGTGCCAGCAGCTTAGAGTCCGGGTTCTACTACGAGCAGTACTTC
TRBD1	TRBV5-1	15	NA	TRBJ2-3	CASSFRDRNTDTQYF	TGCGCCAGCAGCTTCCGGGACAGAAACACAGATACGCAGTATTTT
TRBD2	TRBV4-3	15	NA	TRBJ2-1	CASSQEWTSGLEQFF	TGCGCCAGCAGCCAAGAATGGACTAGCGGTCTTGAGCAGTTCTTC
NA	TRBV9	15	NA	TRBJ2-5	CASSEGIVRGETQYF	TGTGCCAGCAGCGAGGGGATAGTTCGGGGGGAGACCCAGTACTTC
TRBD1	TRBV27	17	NA	TRBJ2-1	CASSYGTGGSTYNEQFF	TGTGCCAGCAGTTACGGGACAGGGGGCTCAACCTACAATGAGCAGTTCTTC
NA	TRBV20-1	11	once	TRBJ2-1	CSARNGGEQFF	TGCAGTGCTAGAAATGGGGGTGAGCAGTTCTTC
NA	TRBV28	13	NA	TRBJ1-1	CASGWGTYTEAFF	TGTGCCAGCGGGTGGGGCACTTACACTGAAGCTTTCTTT
NA	TRBV13	13	NA	TRBJ2-2	CASSSGLRRELFF	TGTGCCAGCAGCTCAGGGTTGCGGCGGGAGCTGTTTTTT
NA	TRBV5-1	15	NA	TRBJ2-3	CASSLGSRVTDTQYF	TGCGCCAGCAGCTTGGGGTCCAGGGTCACAGATACGCAGTATTTT
NA	TRBV7-3	13	NA	TRBJ2-3	CASSSMSTDTQYF	TGTGCCAGCAGCTCAATGAGCACAGATACGCAGTATTTT
NA	TRBV19	15	NA	TRBJ2-7	CASSFVYRAAYEQYF	TGTGCCAGTAGCTTCGTCTACAGGGCGGCCTACGAGCAGTACTTC
NA	TRBV7-9	11	NA	TRBJ2-7	CASSIGGEQYF	TGTGCCAGCAGCATCGGGGGCGAGCAGTACTTC
NA	TRBV28	11	NA	TRBJ2-7	CASSLLHEQYF	TGTGCCAGCAGTTTATTGCACGAGCAGTACTTC
NA	TRBV7-9	13	once	TRBJ1-2	CASSLSPGLGYTF	TGTGCCAGCAGCTTATCTCCAGGGTTAGGCTACACCTTC
NA	TRBV21-1	16	NA	TRBJ2-7	CASSKLRLAYSYEQYF	TGTGCCAGCAGCAAACTAAGGCTAGCGTATTCCTACGAGCAGTACTTC
NA	TRBV21-1	16	NA	TRBJ1-4	CASSKDRGRPNEKLFF	TGTGCCAGCAGCAAAGATCGAGGAAGACCTAATGAAAAACTGTTTTTT
NA	TRBV19	15	once	TRBJ2-7	CASSIDFRETYEQYF	TGTGCCAGTAGTATAGATTTCAGGGAGACCTACGAGCAGTACTTC
NA	TRBV28	14	NA	TRBJ2-1	CASSQGRSYNEQFF	TGTGCCAGCAGTCAAGGACGGTCCTACAATGAGCAGTTCTTC
NA	TRBV29-1	11	once	TRBJ1-4	CSIPQGEKLFF	TGCAGCATCCCTCAAGGGGAAAAACTGTTTTTT
NA	TRBV27	15	NA	TRBJ2-1	CASSITPNSYNGQFF	TGTGCCAGCAGTATTACGCCGAACTCCTACAATGGGCAGTTCTTC
TRBD1	TRBV5-1	14	NA	TRBJ2-5	CASSFNGQGQERDF	TGCGCCAGCAGCTTTAATGGACAGGGGCAAGAGAGGGACTTC
NA	TRBV7-8	14	NA	TRBJ1-5	CASSQRVGNQPQHF	TGTGCCAGCAGCCAACGGGTGGGCAATCAGCCCCAGCATTTT
NA	TRBV7-9	15	once	TRBJ2-2	CASSPPGVGTGELFF	TGTGCCAGCAGCCCGCCTGGGGTGGGCACCGGGGAGCTGTTTTTT
TRBD1	TRBV5-1	14	NA	TRBJ1-2	CASSPDRETPGYTF	TGCGCCAGCAGCCCGGACAGGGAAACGCCAGGCTACACCTTC
TRBD1	TRBV11-3	16	NA	TRBJ2-1	CASSSRTGPTANEQFF	TGTGCCAGCAGCTCCAGGACAGGCCCCACGGCCAATGAGCAGTTCTTC
TRBD1	TRBV28	15	NA	TRBJ1-5	CASSYRGLINQPQHF	TGTGCCAGCAGTTACAGGGGTCTGATCAATCAGCCCCAGCATTTT
TRBD1	TRBV7-9	17	NA	TRBJ2-1	CASSSQDRVETYNEQFF	TGTGCCAGCAGCTCCCAGGACAGGGTCGAAACCTACAATGAGCAGTTCTTC
NA	TRBV5-4	17	NA	TRBJ2-7	CASSLGGGAQVPYEQYF	TGTGCCAGCAGCTTGGGAGGGGGGGCACAGGTTCCCTACGAGCAGTACTTC
NA	TRBV6-1	14	NA	TRBJ2-1	CASSEGGRGNEQFF	TGTGCCAGCAGTGAAGGAGGCAGGGGCAATGAGCAGTTCTTC
TRBD1	TRBV7-9	14	NA	TRBJ2-7	CASSLGQGAVEQYF	TGTGCCAGCAGCTTAGGCCAGGGGGCCGTCGAGCAGTACTTC
NA	TRBV4-3	17	NA	TRBJ1-2	CASSQDWVQIPNYGYTF	TGCGCCAGCAGCCAAGATTGGGTACAGATACCAAACTATGGCTACACCTTC
TRBD1	TRBV27	16	NA	TRBJ2-3	CASSLRGTGGTDTQYF	TGTGCCAGCAGTCTACGAGGGACAGGGGGTACGGATACGCAGTATTTT
NA	TRBV27	14	NA	TRBJ2-7	CASSPGGTVYEQYF	TGTGCCAGCAGCCCAGGGGGGACAGTCTACGAGCAGTACTTC
NA	TRBV28	13	NA	TRBJ2-7	CASSPFGKHEQYF	TGTGCCAGCAGTCCCTTTGGCAAGCACGAGCAGTACTTC